This TCR beta chain was profiled in a study of blood T cell repertoires in COVID-19. Study summary: Whether acute or convalescent, the COVID-19 samples came from the United States, Italy and Spain. The cDNA or gDNA used as material had been derived from T cells, B-cell-depleted T cells, or PBMCs.

Germline V gene sequence: CDR1 SNHLY, CDR2 FYNNEI. The CDR3 sequence is 15 residues long. Trimming took 10 bases from V and 3 from J, leaving 18 bases between them. Source study methods: Reference gene primer amplification in the assay estimated nucleated cell counts. The method was immunoSEQ multiplex PCR; TCRdb's version includes in-frame clones alone and lacks a portion of them. That table is the source of V, J and clone size, and D and trimming were worked out from the DNA. This table holds around 100,000 clones, about 85% found once. The sequence derives from a middle-aged man with active or convalescent COVID-19. Source material: peripheral blood. The chain combines TRBV2 with TRBJ1-4; maybe TRBD1 (6 bases). The CDR3 nucleotides read TGTGCCATCACAGGGAGGGGTTCAGCTAATGAAAAACTGTTTTTT. Its translation is CAITGRGSANEKLFF.